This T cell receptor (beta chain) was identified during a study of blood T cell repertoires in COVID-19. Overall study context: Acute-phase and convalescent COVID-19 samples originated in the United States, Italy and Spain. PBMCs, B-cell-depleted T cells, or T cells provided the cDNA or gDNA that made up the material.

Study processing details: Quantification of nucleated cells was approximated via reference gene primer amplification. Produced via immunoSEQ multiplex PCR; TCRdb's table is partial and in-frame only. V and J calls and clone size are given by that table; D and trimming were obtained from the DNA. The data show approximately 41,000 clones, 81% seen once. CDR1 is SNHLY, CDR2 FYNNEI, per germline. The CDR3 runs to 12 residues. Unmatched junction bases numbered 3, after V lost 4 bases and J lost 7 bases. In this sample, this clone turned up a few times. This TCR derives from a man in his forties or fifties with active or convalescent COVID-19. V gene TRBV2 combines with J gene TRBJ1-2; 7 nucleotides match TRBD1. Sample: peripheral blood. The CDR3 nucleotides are TGTGCCAGCAGTGCAGGGGGAGTTGGCTACACCTTC. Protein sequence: CASSAGGVGYTF.